The 3 T cell receptor beta chains below come from one sample, sequenced in a study of CD8+ T cells in alopecia areata. cDNA reverse transcribed from extracted RNA served as the sequencing template. The repertoire was sequenced with immunoSEQ multiplex PCR; TCRdb's copy has only in-frame clones and lacks some. The counts give about 1,000 clones, none of them seen only once; approximately 8% is held by the top ten. Time point meaning: mouse skin at time of skin grafting. The sequences come from skin, collected at week 0. These receptors all stem from a C3H/HeJ mouse with alopecia areata. MHC haplotype here: H2-k.

In its sample, this clone is medium-sized. Germline and genes here are mouse. Read coverage stops 4 residues before the CDR3 terminus; the germline J gene supplies the remainder. This chain links TRBV1 with TRBJ2-5; D is possibly TRBD1 (5 bases). The CDR3 extends over 16 amino acids. Germline loops: CDR1 NSQYPW, CDR2 LRSPGD (reference sequence). Trimming took 0 bases from V and 1 from J, leaving 11 bases between them. CDR3 DNA, as far as it was read: TGCACCTGCAGTGCAGATCAAGGGGAGGACCAAGAC. Translating it yields CTCSADQGEDQD. The CDR3 in full is CTCSADQGEDQDTQYF.

This clone has ten or more counts. Mouse gene names and germline throughout. Read coverage stops 4 residues before the CDR3 terminus; the germline J gene supplies the remainder. The J gene is TRBJ2-4, the V gene TRBV16, with D tentatively TRBD1 (5 bases). Germline V gene data show CDR1 as SGHSA and CDR2 as FRNQAP. With 5 bases removed from V and 0 bases from J, the gap between germline ends came to 9 bases. The CDR3 is made up of 14 amino acids. The sequenced part of the CDR3 DNA is TGTGCAAGCAGCCAGGACAATAGTCAAAAC. Translating it yields CASSQDNSQN. The whole CDR3 reads CASSQDNSQNTLYF.

Concerning this clone itself: Gene names are the mouse ones. The read ends 4 residues shy of where the CDR3 ends; the end is completed using the germline J gene. The J gene is TRBJ2-5, the V gene TRBV13-3; maybe TRBD2 (7 bases). CDR1 and CDR2 (germline): NNHDY, SYVADS. CDR3 length: 15 amino acids. Trimming stripped 2 bases from V and 0 bases from J, with 10 bases between. The CDR3 loop is CASSEGGLNQDTQYF. CDR3 DNA (partial): TGTGCCAGCAGTGAGGGGGGCCTTAACCAAGAC.